The present T cell receptor beta chain was sequenced within a study of regulatory and conventional T cells in RAG deficiency. The sorted conventional CD4+ T cells were CD25-low and CD127-high, with genomic DNA sequenced. Profiling relied on immunoSEQ multiplex PCR, and the TCRdb table lists in-frame clones only, not all of them. The sample includes 25,000 to 35,000 clones, 90% to 95% of them seen just once. The CDR3 covers 14 residues. Germline loops: CDR1 MNHEY, CDR2 SMNVEV (reference sequence). V lost 2 bases, J lost 0 bases, and 6 bases lay in between. Separately, the same data were catalogued under a study of regulatory T cells. Turning to that study: Amplification used 52 TRBV primers and 13 TRBJ primers.

The chain employs TRBV27 and TRBJ2-3, with D perhaps matching TRBD1 (5 bases). This clonotype originated in a human donor in good health. The sample taken for sequencing was CD25- CD4+ T cells sorted from blood. The CDR3 coding sequence is TGTGCCAGCAGTTTAGACAGTAGCACAGATACGCAGTATTTT. Protein: CASSLDSSTDTQYF.